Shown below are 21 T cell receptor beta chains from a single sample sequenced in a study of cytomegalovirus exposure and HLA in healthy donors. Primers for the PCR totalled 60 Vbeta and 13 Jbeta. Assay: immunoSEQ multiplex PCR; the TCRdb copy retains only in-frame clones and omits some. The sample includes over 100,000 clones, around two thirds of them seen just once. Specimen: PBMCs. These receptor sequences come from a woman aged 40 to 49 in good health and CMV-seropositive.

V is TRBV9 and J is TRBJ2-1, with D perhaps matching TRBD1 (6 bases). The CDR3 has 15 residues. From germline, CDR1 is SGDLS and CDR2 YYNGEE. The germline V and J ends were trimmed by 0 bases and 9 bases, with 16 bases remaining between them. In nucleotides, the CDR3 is TGTGCCAGCAGCGTAGGGCAGGGGCTCAACGGTGAGCAGTTCTTC. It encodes CASSVGQGLNGEQFF.

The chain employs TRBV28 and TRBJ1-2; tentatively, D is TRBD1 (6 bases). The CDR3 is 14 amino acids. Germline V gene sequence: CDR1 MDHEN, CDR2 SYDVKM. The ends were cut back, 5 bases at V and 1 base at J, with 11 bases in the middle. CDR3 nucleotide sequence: TGTGCCAGCAGTCCAGGACAGTTTAACTATGGCTACACCTTC. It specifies CASSPGQFNYGYTF.

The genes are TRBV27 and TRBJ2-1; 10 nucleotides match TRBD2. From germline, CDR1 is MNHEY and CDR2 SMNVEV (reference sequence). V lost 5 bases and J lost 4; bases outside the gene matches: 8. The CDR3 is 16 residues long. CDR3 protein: CASSRRTSGGYNEQFF. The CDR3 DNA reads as TGTGCCAGCAGTCGGCGGACTAGCGGAGGTTACAATGAGCAGTTCTTC.

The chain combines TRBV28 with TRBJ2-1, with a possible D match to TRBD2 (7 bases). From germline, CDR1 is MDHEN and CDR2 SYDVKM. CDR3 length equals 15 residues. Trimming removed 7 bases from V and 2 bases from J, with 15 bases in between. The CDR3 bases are TGTGCCAGCACCCCTGGGGGGGCCCCCTACAATGAGCAGTTCTTC. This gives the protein CASTPGGAPYNEQFF. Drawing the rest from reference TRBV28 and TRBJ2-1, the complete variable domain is DVKVTQSSRYLVKRTGEKVFLECVQDMDHENMFWYRQDPGLGLRLIYFSYDVKMKEKGDIPEGYSVSREKKERFSLILESASTNQTSMYLCASTPGGAPYNEQFFGPGTRLTVL.

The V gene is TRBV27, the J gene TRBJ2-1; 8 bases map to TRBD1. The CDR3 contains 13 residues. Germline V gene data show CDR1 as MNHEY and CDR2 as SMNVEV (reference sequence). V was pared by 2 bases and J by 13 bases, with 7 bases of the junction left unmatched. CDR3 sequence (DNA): TGTGCCAGCAGTTTACCCGACAGGGGAGGACAGTTCTTC. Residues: CASSLPDRGGQFF.

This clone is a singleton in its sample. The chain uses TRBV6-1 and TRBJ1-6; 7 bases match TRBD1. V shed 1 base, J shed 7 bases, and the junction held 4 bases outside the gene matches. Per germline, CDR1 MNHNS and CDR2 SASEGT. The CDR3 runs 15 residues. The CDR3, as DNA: TGTGCCAGCAGTGAAGTATGGACAGGCAATTCACCCCTCCACTTT. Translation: CASSEVWTGNSPLHF.

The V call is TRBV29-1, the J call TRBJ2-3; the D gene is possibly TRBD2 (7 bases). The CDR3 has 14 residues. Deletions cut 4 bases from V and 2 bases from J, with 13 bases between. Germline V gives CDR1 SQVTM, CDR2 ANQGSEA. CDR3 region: CSVVVGGLTDTQYF. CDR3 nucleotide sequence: TGCAGCGTTGTGGTGGGGGGGCTCACAGATACGCAGTATTTT.

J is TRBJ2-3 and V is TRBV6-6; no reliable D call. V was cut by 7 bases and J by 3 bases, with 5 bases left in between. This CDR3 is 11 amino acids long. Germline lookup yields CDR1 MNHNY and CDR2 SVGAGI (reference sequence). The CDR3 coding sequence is TGTGCCAGCACCCGGACAGATACGCAGTATTTT. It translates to CASTRTDTQYF.

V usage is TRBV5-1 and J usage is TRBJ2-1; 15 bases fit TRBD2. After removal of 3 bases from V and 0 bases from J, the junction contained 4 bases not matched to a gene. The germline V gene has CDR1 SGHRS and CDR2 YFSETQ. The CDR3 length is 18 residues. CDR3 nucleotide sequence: TGCGCCAGCAGCTCACCGGGACTAGCGGGGGGCTCCTACAATGAGCAGTTCTTC. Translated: CASSSPGLAGGSYNEQFF.

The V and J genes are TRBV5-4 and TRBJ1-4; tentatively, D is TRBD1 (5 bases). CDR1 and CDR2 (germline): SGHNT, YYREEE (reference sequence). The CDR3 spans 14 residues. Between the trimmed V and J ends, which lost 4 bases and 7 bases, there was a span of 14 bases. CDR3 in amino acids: CASSPRQGGEKLFF. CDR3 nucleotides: TGTGCCAGCAGCCCCCGGCAGGGTGGTGAAAAACTGTTTTTT.

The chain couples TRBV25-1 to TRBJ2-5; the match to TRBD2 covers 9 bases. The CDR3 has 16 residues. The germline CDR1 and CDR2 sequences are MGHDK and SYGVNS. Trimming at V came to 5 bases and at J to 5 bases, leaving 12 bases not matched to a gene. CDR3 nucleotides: TGTGCCAGCAGTAGACGGGCGGGGGGGCCGGAGGAGACCCAGTACTTC. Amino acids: CASSRRAGGPEETQYF.

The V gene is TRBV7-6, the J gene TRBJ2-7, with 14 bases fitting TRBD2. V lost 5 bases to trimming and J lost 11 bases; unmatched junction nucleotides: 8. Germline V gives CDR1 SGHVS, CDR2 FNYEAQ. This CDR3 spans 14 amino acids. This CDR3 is CASSPPGLAGAKYF. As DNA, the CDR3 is TGTGCCAGCAGCCCCCCGGGACTAGCGGGAGCTAAGTACTTC.

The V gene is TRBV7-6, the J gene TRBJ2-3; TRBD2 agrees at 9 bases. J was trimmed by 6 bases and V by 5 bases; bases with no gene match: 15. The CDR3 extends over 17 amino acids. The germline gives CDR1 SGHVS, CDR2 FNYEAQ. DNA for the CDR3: TGTGCCAGCAGCCCAACTGGGGGAGCGGGAGGAGGGGATACGCAGTATTTT. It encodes CASSPTGGAGGGDTQYF.

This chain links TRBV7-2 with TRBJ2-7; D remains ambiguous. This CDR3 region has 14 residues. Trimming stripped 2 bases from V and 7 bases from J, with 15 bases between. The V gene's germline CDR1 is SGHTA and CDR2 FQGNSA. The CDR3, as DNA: TGTGCCAGCAGCTTAATTTCGTCTAGTAAAGAGCAGTACTTC. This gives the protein CASSLISSSKEQYF.

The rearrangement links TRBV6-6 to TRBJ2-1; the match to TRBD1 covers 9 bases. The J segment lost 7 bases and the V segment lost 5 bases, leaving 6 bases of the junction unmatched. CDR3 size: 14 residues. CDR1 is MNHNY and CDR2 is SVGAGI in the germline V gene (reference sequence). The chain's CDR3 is CASSTGTGQNEQFF. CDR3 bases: TGTGCCAGCAGTACCGGGACAGGGCAGAATGAGCAGTTCTTC.

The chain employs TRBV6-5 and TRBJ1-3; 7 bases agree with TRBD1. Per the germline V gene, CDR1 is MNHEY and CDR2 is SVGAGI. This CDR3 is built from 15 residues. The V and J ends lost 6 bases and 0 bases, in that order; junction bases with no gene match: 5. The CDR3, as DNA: TGTGCCAGCAGAAGGGACAGCATCTCTGGAAACACCATATATTTT. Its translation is CASRRDSISGNTIYF.

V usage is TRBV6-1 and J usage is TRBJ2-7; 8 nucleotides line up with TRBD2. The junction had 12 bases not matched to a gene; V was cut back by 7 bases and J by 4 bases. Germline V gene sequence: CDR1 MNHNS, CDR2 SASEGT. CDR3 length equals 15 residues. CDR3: CASTTTPRGGYEQYF. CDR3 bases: TGTGCCAGCACCACAACCCCCCGGGGGGGTTACGAGCAGTACTTC.

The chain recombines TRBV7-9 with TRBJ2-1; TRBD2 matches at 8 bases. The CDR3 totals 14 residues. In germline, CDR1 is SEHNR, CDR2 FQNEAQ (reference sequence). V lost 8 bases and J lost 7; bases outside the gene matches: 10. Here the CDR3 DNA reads TGTGCCAGCGGTGGGACTAGTACCAGGAATGAGCAGTTCTTC. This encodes CASGGTSTRNEQFF.

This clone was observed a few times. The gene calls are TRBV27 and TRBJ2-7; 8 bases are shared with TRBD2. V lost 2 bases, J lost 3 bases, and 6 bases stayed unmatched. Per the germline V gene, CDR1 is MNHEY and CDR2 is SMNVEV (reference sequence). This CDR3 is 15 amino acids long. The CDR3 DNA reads TGTGCCAGCAGTTTAGGAGCGGGGGACTTCTACGAGCAGTACTTC. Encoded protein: CASSLGAGDFYEQYF.

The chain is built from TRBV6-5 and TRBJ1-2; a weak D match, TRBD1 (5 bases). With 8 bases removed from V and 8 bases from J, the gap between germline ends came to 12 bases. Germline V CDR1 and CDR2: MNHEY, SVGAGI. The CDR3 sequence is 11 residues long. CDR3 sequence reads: CASSGGMGYTF. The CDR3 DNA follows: TGTGCCAGCTCCGGGGGGATGGGCTACACCTTC.

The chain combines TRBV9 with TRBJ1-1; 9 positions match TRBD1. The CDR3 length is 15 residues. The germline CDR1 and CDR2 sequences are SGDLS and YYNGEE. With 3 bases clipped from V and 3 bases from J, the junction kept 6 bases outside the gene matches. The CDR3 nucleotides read TGTGCCAGCAGCGCTCGACAGGGGGGAGACACTGAAGCTTTCTTT. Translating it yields CASSARQGGDTEAFF.